The clone carrying this TCR beta chain was recorded once. Its antigen is not identified. CDR3 length: 15 amino acids. Germline assignment: CDR1 SGHRS and CDR2 YFSETQ. V shed 3 bases and J 4 bases; nucleotides not matched to a gene: 3. The record originates from a study of a mutant IDH1 vaccine in newly diagnosed glioma. TCRdb keeps only in-frame clones here, not all; method: immunoSEQ multiplex PCR. The sample contains roughly 30,000 clones, 81% of which appear only once. Time point meaning: week 35, safety follow-up. With topical imiquimod, each dose of the vaccine consisted of 300 ug of mutant IDH1 20-mer peptide.

The material was PBMCs, obtained from a glioma patient whose treatment included an IDH1 peptide vaccine. V usage is TRBV5-1 and J usage is TRBJ2-3; 12 positions match TRBD2. The receptor was derived from a man younger than 45 with glioma. CDR3 DNA sequence: TGCGCCAGCAGCTCACTAGCGGGAGGCGCAGATACGCAGTATTTT. As protein: CASSSLAGGADTQYF.